Shown below are 25 T cell receptor beta chains from a single sample sequenced in a study of cytomegalovirus exposure and HLA in healthy donors. Use of 60 Vbeta and 13 Jbeta primers characterized the PCR. Clones were read by immunoSEQ multiplex PCR, and TCRdb kept only the in-frame ones, dropping some. The data hold around 180,000 clones, with around 80% observed a single time. The specimen was PBMCs. All receptors come from a woman in her forties or fifties in good health and CMV-seropositive.

The gene calls are TRBV7-3 and TRBJ2-3; weak D call: TRBD2 (5 bases). Deletions cut 5 bases from V and 5 bases from J, with 14 bases between. The CDR3 has 14 residues. Germline CDR1 and CDR2: SGHTA and FQGTGA. The CDR3 bases are TGTGCCAGCAGCCCCGGACTTGGTCAAGATACGCAGTATTTT. This sequence encodes CASSPGLGQDTQYF.

The chain couples TRBV6-5 to TRBJ2-1; 10 nucleotides agree with TRBD1. Germline V gene data show CDR1 as MNHEY and CDR2 as SVGAGI. The CDR3 sequence is 12 residues long. V lost 5 bases to trimming and J lost 9 bases; unmatched junction nucleotides: 1. This CDR3 is CASSGQGVEQFF. The CDR3 DNA is TGTGCCAGCAGTGGACAGGGGGTTGAGCAGTTCTTC.

The J gene is TRBJ1-1, the V gene TRBV6-5; no clear D. With 0 bases removed from V and 9 bases from J, the gap between germline ends came to 11 bases. The germline V gene has CDR1 MNHEY and CDR2 SVGAGI. The CDR3 extends over 13 amino acids. CDR3 amino acids: CASSYSRRQQAFF. For the CDR3, the DNA is TGTGCCAGCAGTTACTCAAGGAGGCAGCAAGCTTTCTTT.

This clone was seen a few times. The V gene is TRBV5-1, the J gene TRBJ2-7; maybe TRBD1 (6 bases). Germline assignment: CDR1 SGHRS and CDR2 YFSETQ. Trimming stripped 0 bases from V and 0 bases from J, with 10 bases between. The CDR3 is 15 amino acids. The CDR3 nucleotides are TGCGCCAGCAGCTTGGTGGCAGGGGTCTCCTACGAGCAGTACTTC. Translation: CASSLVAGVSYEQYF.

This clone was observed a few times. The rearrangement joins TRBV6-6 to TRBJ2-7; D is uncertain. This CDR3 has 15 residues. In germline, CDR1 is MNHNY, CDR2 SVGAGI (reference sequence). Trimming took 5 bases from V and 3 from J, leaving 17 bases between them. This CDR3 reads CASSPKNPGVYEQYF. CDR3 DNA sequence: TGTGCCAGCAGTCCTAAGAACCCCGGAGTCTACGAGCAGTACTTC.

The rearrangement links TRBV15 to TRBJ1-2; D possibly corresponds to TRBD1 (5 bases). Trimming stripped 0 bases from V and 1 base from J, with 15 bases between. CDR3 length: 17 amino acids. Germline assignment: CDR1 LNHNV and CDR2 YYDKDF (reference sequence). The CDR3 is CATSRDAGGGFNYGYTF. CDR3 in DNA: TGTGCCACCAGCAGAGATGCGGGGGGAGGTTTTAACTATGGCTACACCTTC.

In DNA, the CDR3 is TGTGCCAGCAGCTTGGGACACAATAATTCACCCCTCCACTTT. Its protein is CASSLGHNNSPLHF. The gene calls are TRBV7-9 and TRBJ1-6; possibly TRBD1 for D (6 bases). Germline values: CDR1 SEHNR, CDR2 FQNEAQ (reference sequence). V was shortened by 3 bases and J by 5 bases, with 8 bases between the two germline ends. The CDR3 covers 14 residues.

This chain uses TRBV18 with TRBJ2-5, with a weak D call TRBD1 (8 bases). The germline V gene has CDR1 KGHSH and CDR2 LQKENI. There are 16 residues in the CDR3. V was clipped by 5 bases and J by 5 bases, with 21 bases between them. The CDR3 region is CASSTGQGGIRETQYF. DNA of the CDR3: TGTGCCAGCTCAACAGGACAGGGAGGGATTCGTGAGACCCAGTACTTC.

This sequence joins TRBV4-1 and TRBJ1-3; D remains ambiguous. Germline CDR1 is MGHRA and CDR2 is YSYEKL. The V end was cut by 0 bases, the J end by 0 bases, with 12 bases between. CDR3 length: 17 residues. CDR3 sequence: CASSQDHPGNSGNTIYF. In DNA form, the CDR3 reads TGCGCCAGCAGCCAAGATCACCCGGGTAACTCTGGAAACACCATATATTTT.

The chain uses TRBV9 and TRBJ1-6, with TRBD1 matching 10 bases. This CDR3 region has 14 residues. The germline V gene has CDR1 SGDLS and CDR2 YYNGEE. J gave up 10 bases and V 3 bases, and 4 bases lay outside the gene matches. The CDR3: CASSGTGGDSPLHF. As DNA, the CDR3 is TGTGCCAGCAGCGGGACAGGGGGAGACTCACCCCTCCACTTT.

The J gene is TRBJ1-1, the V gene TRBV7-8; weak D call: TRBD1 (6 bases). This CDR3 is built from 13 residues. The V end was cut by 5 bases, the J end by 5 bases, with 12 bases between. Germline V gene data show CDR1 as SGHVS and CDR2 as FQNEAQ. CDR3: CASSATGSTEAFF. The CDR3 nucleotides read TGTGCCAGCAGCGCTACAGGGAGTACTGAAGCTTTCTTT.

This clone was found once. The chain is built from TRBV6-6 and TRBJ1-3; D unresolved. Per germline, CDR1 MNHNY and CDR2 SVGAGI (reference sequence). Trimming removed 8 bases at V and 0 bases at J, with 11 bases between. The CDR3 extends over 14 amino acids. CDR3 in amino acids: CASRSPYSGNTIYF. CDR3 DNA sequence: TGTGCCAGCCGGAGCCCGTACTCTGGAAACACCATATATTTT.

This clone came up a few times. The chain combines TRBV5-6 with TRBJ2-5; D might be TRBD2 (5 bases). The CDR3 consists of 14 residues. The germline V gene has CDR1 SGHDT and CDR2 YYEEEE. V lost 1 base and J lost 5, with 12 bases in between. This chain's CDR3 is CASSLSWESETQYF. CDR3 nucleotide sequence: TGTGCCAGCAGCTTGTCGTGGGAGTCGGAGACCCAGTACTTC.

This chain connects TRBV10-2 to TRBJ1-3; 7 bases fit TRBD1. Losses at the gene ends were 2 bases for V and 6 bases for J; bases not matched to a gene: 1. The CDR3 spans 13 residues. Per germline, CDR1 WSHSY and CDR2 SAAADI. This chain's CDR3 is CASSEQGENTIYF. CDR3 nucleotide sequence: TGCGCCAGCAGTGAGCAGGGGGAAAACACCATATATTTT.

The rearrangement links TRBV19 to TRBJ2-1; 8 bases agree with TRBD2. The V gene end was trimmed by 4 bases and the J gene end by 6 bases; junction bases not matched to a gene: 8. CDR1 and CDR2 (germline): LNHDA, SQIVND (reference sequence). CDR3 length: 15 residues. This CDR3 is CASSTPGGPSNEQFF. In nucleotides, the CDR3 is TGTGCCAGTAGTACCCCGGGGGGGCCTAGCAATGAGCAGTTCTTC.

The rearrangement joins TRBV7-9 to TRBJ1-2, with TRBD1 as a possible D gene (5 bases). Germline V gives CDR1 SEHNR, CDR2 FQNEAQ (reference sequence). Trimming shortened V by 5 bases and J by 5 bases, and 12 bases separated the two germline ends. This CDR3 contains 13 residues. CDR3 DNA sequence: TGTGCCAGCAGCCTCCCGGGGACTTATGGCTACACCTTC. This encodes CASSLPGTYGYTF. The full variable domain, with the rest looked up from reference TRBV7-9 and TRBJ1-2, is DTGVSQNPRHKITKRGQNVTFRCDPISEHNRLYWYRQTLGQGPEFLTYFQNEAQLEKSRLLSDRFSAERPKGSFSTLEIQRTEQGDSAMYLCASSLPGTYGYTFGSGTRLTVV.

V gene TRBV6-4 combines with J gene TRBJ2-5; D is unresolved. The germline V and J ends were trimmed by 5 bases and 5 bases, with 15 bases remaining between them. This CDR3 region has 14 residues. In germline, CDR1 is MRHNA, CDR2 SNTAGT. The CDR3 DNA sequence: TGTGCCAGCAGTTACGGGTCCAGTGGGGAGACCCAGTACTTC. Amino acid sequence: CASSYGSSGETQYF.

This chain links TRBV2 with TRBJ2-5; no definite D call. The DNA end favors TRBJ2-7, so the J call may be wrong. Germline V gives CDR1 SNHLY, CDR2 FYNNEI. The CDR3 consists of 11 residues. The CDR3: CASRLSYEQYF. For the CDR3, the DNA is TGTGCCAGCCGCCTCTCCTACGAGCAGTACTTC.

The rearrangement uses TRBV7-9 and TRBJ2-5; TRBD1 agrees at 8 bases. The CDR3 loop spans 17 amino acids. Trimming cost V 2 bases and J 5 bases; bases outside gene matches: 13. Per germline, CDR1 SEHNR and CDR2 FQNEAQ (reference sequence). CDR3 sequence: CASSLRTGGPYHETQYF. The CDR3 nucleotides are TGTGCCAGCAGCTTAAGAACAGGGGGTCCTTATCATGAGACCCAGTACTTC.

The CDR3: CAISRVMDLEGTQYF. DNA for the CDR3: TGTGCCATCAGCCGAGTCATGGACCTCGAGGGTACGCAGTATTTT. This rearrangement joins TRBV10-3 to TRBJ2-3; D is perhaps TRBD2 (5 bases). The CDR3 is made up of 15 amino acids. V was trimmed by 6 bases and J by 8 bases, leaving 21 bases between them. Looked up from germline, CDR1 is ENHRY and CDR2 is SYGVKD.

This chain links TRBV5-1 with TRBJ2-7, with D maybe TRBD1 (6 bases). This CDR3 contains 12 residues. V lost 4 bases and J 6 bases, leaving 11 bases between the germline ends. CDR1 SGHRS and CDR2 YFSETQ come from the germline V gene. The CDR3 DNA follows: TGCGCCAGCAGCGGGGGCCTTTTCGAGCAGTACTTC. Amino acid sequence: CASSGGLFEQYF. Filled out from reference TRBV5-1 and TRBJ2-7, the complete variable domain reads KAGVTQTPRYLIKTRGQQVTLSCSPISGHRSVSWYQQTPGQGLQFLFEYFSETQRNKGNFPGRFSGRQFSNSRSEMNVSTLELGDSALYLCASSGGLFEQYFGPGTRLTVT.

V gene TRBV7-3 combines with J gene TRBJ2-2; D remains unclear. The CDR3 loop spans 12 amino acids. CDR1 and CDR2 from the germline V gene are SGHTA and FQGTGA. The V end lost 5 bases, the J end lost 6 bases, and 7 bases lay between the germline ends. CDR3 residues: CASSQSSGELFF. Here the CDR3 DNA reads TGTGCCAGCAGCCAGTCGTCCGGGGAGCTGTTTTTT.

CDR3 in amino acids: CASSPRASGEETQYF. The CDR3, as DNA: TGTGCCAGCAGCCCCAGGGCTAGCGGGGAGGAGACCCAGTACTTC. The chain couples TRBV11-3 to TRBJ2-5; 9 nucleotides agree with TRBD2. Unmatched junction bases numbered 9, after V lost 5 bases and J lost 5 bases. Germline CDR1 is SGHNT and CDR2 is YENEEA. This CDR3 has 15 residues.

The gene calls are TRBV6-4 and TRBJ2-3, with D possibly matching TRBD1 (6 bases). Per germline, CDR1 MRHNA and CDR2 SNTAGT. This CDR3 spans 15 amino acids. Trimming cost V 6 bases and J 0 bases, with 13 bases left between them. The CDR3 region has the DNA TGTGCCAGCAGCCCCACAGGACAGAGCACAGATACGCAGTATTTT. Amino acids: CASSPTGQSTDTQYF.

The chain has TRBV28 and TRBJ2-5; 9 nucleotides line up with TRBD2. J was trimmed by 5 bases and V by 6 bases; bases with no gene match: 13. This CDR3 is built from 16 residues. Germline V gene lookup returns CDR1 MDHEN and CDR2 SYDVKM. This CDR3 is CASSYRVAGVGETQYF. DNA of the CDR3: TGTGCCAGCAGCTATCGGGTAGCGGGGGTAGGGGAGACCCAGTACTTC.